The 10 T cell receptor beta chains reported below all come from one sample, sequenced in a study of CD8+ T cells in alopecia areata. RNA, once extracted, was reverse transcribed into cDNA for use as the sequencing template. The data were produced by immunoSEQ multiplex PCR, yet TCRdb's version contains in-frame clones alone and is incomplete. The sample lists 180,000 or so clones; less than 75% were seen once. Material: CD8+ T cells sorted from blood, obtained at week 0. All receptors come from a human donor with alopecia areata.

V gene TRBV6-6 combines with J gene TRBJ2-1, with D perhaps matching TRBD1 (6 bases). Germline CDR1 and CDR2: MNHNY and SVGAGI (reference sequence). Trimming shortened V by 7 bases and J by 10 bases, and 14 bases separated the two germline ends. CDR3 length equals 12 residues. CDR3 in DNA: TGTGCCAGCACCGACGAGGGGGTGGAGCAGTTCTTC. Amino acids: CASTDEGVEQFF.

Concerning this clone: This is likely a read error, given that the CDR3 carries no conserved phenylalanine or tryptophan at its end. The gene calls are TRBV7-3 and TRBJ1-1; possible D gene TRBD1, 6 bases. Germline V gene lookup returns CDR1 SGHTA and CDR2 FQGTGA. CDR3 length: 15 residues. CDR3 loop: CASSLIRGLNTGAFV. Written as DNA, the CDR3 is TGTGCCAGCAGCTTAATCAGGGGATTGAACACTGGAGCTTTCGTT.

Sample share makes this clone medium-sized. The chain links TRBV29-1 to TRBJ1-1; D is perhaps TRBD1 (5 bases). V lost 7 bases and J 4 bases, leaving 19 bases between the germline ends. This CDR3 region has 14 residues. From germline, CDR1 is SQVTM and CDR2 ANQGSEA. CDR3 loop: CSATPHRGITEAFF. The CDR3 nucleotides are TGCAGCGCTACACCTCATAGGGGTATCACTGAAGCTTTCTTT.

The gene calls are TRBV7-9 and TRBJ1-2; 7 nucleotides line up with TRBD1. The J segment lost 4 bases and the V segment lost 1 base, leaving 3 bases of the junction unmatched. CDR1 is SEHNR and CDR2 is FQNEAQ in the germline V gene (reference sequence). This CDR3 is built from 14 residues. The CDR3 bases are TGTGCCAGCAGCTTAGGGGGACAGCTCTATGGCTACACCTTC. It translates to CASSLGGQLYGYTF.

This clone occurred a few times. The CDR3 DNA is TGTGCCAGCAGCGCGGGGACGGATAGCAATCAGCCCCAGCATTTT. Its protein product is CASSAGTDSNQPQHF. This chain connects TRBV9 to TRBJ1-5; perhaps TRBD1 as D (5 bases). CDR3 length: 15 residues. Trimming shortened V by 3 bases and J by 0 bases, and 10 bases separated the two germline ends. Germline V gene data show CDR1 as SGDLS and CDR2 as YYNGEE. Using reference TRBV9 and TRBJ1-5 for the parts outside the CDR3, the full variable domain is DSGVTQTPKHLITATGQRVTLRCSPRSGDLSVYWYQQSLDQGLQFLIQYYNGEERAKGNILERFSAQQFPDLHSELNLSSLELGDSALYFCASSAGTDSNQPQHFGDGTRLSIL.

The rearrangement links TRBV25-1 to TRBJ1-1; the match to TRBD1 covers 7 bases. With 5 bases clipped from V and 1 base from J, the junction kept 4 bases outside the gene matches. Germline V gene data show CDR1 as MGHDK and CDR2 as SYGVNS. The CDR3 spans 14 residues. Here the CDR3 DNA reads TGTGCCAGCAGTTGGGACAGAGAGAACACTGAAGCTTTCTTT. Its translation: CASSWDRENTEAFF.

This clone has only a few counts. CDR3 sequence (DNA): TGTGCCAGCAGTGCCTCAGGACTATGGTACGATACGCAGTATTTT. It codes for CASSASGLWYDTQYF. This rearrangement joins TRBV25-1 to TRBJ2-3; a weak D match, TRBD2 (6 bases). V was shortened by 4 bases and J by 6 bases, with 17 bases between the two germline ends. The CDR3 length is 15 residues. The germline V gene has CDR1 MGHDK and CDR2 SYGVNS.

This chain connects TRBV7-9 to TRBJ2-1; possibly TRBD1 for D (5 bases). Germline CDR1 SEHNR, CDR2 FQNEAQ (reference sequence). Deletions cut 5 bases from V and 10 bases from J, with 18 bases between. This CDR3 region has 14 residues. CDR3 sequence: CASSGRAQGGEQFF. As DNA, the CDR3 is TGTGCCAGCAGCGGTCGGGCGCAGGGCGGAGAGCAGTTCTTC.

This chain uses TRBV29-1 with TRBJ2-6, with TRBD2 as a possible D gene (5 bases). Germline V gives CDR1 SQVTM, CDR2 ANQGSEA. The V gene lost 5 bases and the J gene lost 1 base, with 6 bases spanning the gap. This CDR3 region has 13 residues. The CDR3 here is CSVPGSGANVLTF. DNA of the CDR3: TGCAGCGTTCCGGGGTCTGGGGCCAACGTCCTGACTTTC.

The chain couples TRBV30 to TRBJ2-3, with D possibly being TRBD1 (6 bases). V lost 1 base and J 5 bases, leaving 13 bases between the germline ends. CDR1 and CDR2 from the germline V gene are GTSNPN and SVGIG (reference sequence). This CDR3 has 14 residues. This CDR3 reads CAWSAVGAGDTQYF. CDR3 nucleotide sequence: TGTGCCTGGAGTGCCGTGGGGGCTGGAGATACGCAGTATTTT.